The 17 T cell receptor beta chains below all came from one sample that was sequenced in a study of siplizumab effects on memory and regulatory T cells. This table comes from immunoSEQ multiplex PCR, and its TCRdb copy is limited to in-frame clones, with some not included. The table includes fewer than 110,000 clones, over 90% detected once. The sequenced sample consisted of non-Treg CD4+ T cells sorted from blood. All receptors come from a human donor in good health.

The chain combines TRBV5-5 with TRBJ1-2; no firm D call. Germline V CDR1 and CDR2: SGHKS, YYEKEE (reference sequence). V lost 0 bases, J lost 8 bases, and 11 bases lay in between. The CDR3 is made up of 13 amino acids. The DNA of the CDR3 is TGTGCCAGCAGCTTGGACGGAGCGAGAGGCTACACCTTC. It yields the protein CASSLDGARGYTF.

This chain uses TRBV7-9 with TRBJ2-1; 7 nucleotides match TRBD1. The V gene end was trimmed by 2 bases and the J gene end by 8 bases; junction bases not matched to a gene: 3. The CDR3 runs to 13 residues. Germline CDR1 and CDR2: SEHNR and FQNEAQ (reference sequence). CDR3 DNA: TGTGCCAGCAGCTTAACAGGGGTGGATGAGCAGTTCTTC. It specifies CASSLTGVDEQFF. The full variable domain, in which reference TRBV7-9 and TRBJ2-1 provide the parts outside the CDR3, is DTGVSQNPRHKITKRGQNVTFRCDPISEHNRLYWYRQTLGQGPEFLTYFQNEAQLEKSRLLSDRFSAERPKGSFSTLEIQRTEQGDSAMYLCASSLTGVDEQFFGPGTRLTVL.

The rearrangement links TRBV5-1 to TRBJ1-1; no firm D call. The CDR3 spans 15 residues. The ends were cut back, 4 bases at V and 3 bases at J, with 16 bases in the middle. Germline CDR1 SGHRS, CDR2 YFSETQ. The CDR3 DNA follows: TGCGCCAGCAGCCCCGCAGACCCTTCCTACACTGAAGCTTTCTTT. As protein: CASSPADPSYTEAFF. Drawing the rest from reference TRBV5-1 and TRBJ1-1, the complete variable domain is KAGVTQTPRYLIKTRGQQVTLSCSPISGHRSVSWYQQTPGQGLQFLFEYFSETQRNKGNFPGRFSGRQFSNSRSEMNVSTLELGDSALYLCASSPADPSYTEAFFGQGTRLTVV.

This clone was found a few times. The chain has TRBV30 and TRBJ2-7, with 10 nucleotides matching TRBD2. In germline, CDR1 is GTSNPN, CDR2 SVGIG (reference sequence). This CDR3 region has 15 residues. With V trimmed by 3 bases and J by 0 bases, 5 bases remained unmatched. The DNA for the CDR3 is TGTGCCTGGAGGCTAGCGGGAGCCACCTCCTACGAGCAGTACTTC. Amino acids: CAWRLAGATSYEQYF. Looking up the rest from reference TRBV30 and TRBJ2-7 gives the full variable domain: SQTIHQWPATLVQPVGSPLSLECTVEGTSNPNLYWYRQAAGRGLQLLFYSVGIGQISSEVPQNLSASRPQDRQFILSSKKLLLSDSGFYLCAWRLAGATSYEQYFGPGTRLTVT.

The genes are TRBV10-3 and TRBJ2-5; no firm D call. Germline-derived CDR1 and CDR2 are ENHRY and SYGVKD. Trimming took 1 base from V and 1 from J, leaving 1 base between them. The CDR3 loop spans 12 amino acids. The CDR3, as DNA: TGTGCCATCAGTGAGTTCCAAGAGACCCAGTACTTC. It encodes CAISEFQETQYF.

The V and J genes are TRBV25-1 and TRBJ2-1; TRBD2 is a possible D gene (5 bases). V was clipped by 2 bases and J by 9 bases, with 11 bases between them. This CDR3 is 13 amino acids long. Germline CDR1 is MGHDK and CDR2 is SYGVNS. CDR3 sequence reads: CASSEILGSEQFF. The CDR3 DNA follows: TGTGCCAGCAGTGAAATTTTAGGGAGTGAGCAGTTCTTC.

The table lists this clone with a count of one. The chain carries TRBV6-6 and TRBJ2-3; 13 positions agree with TRBD2. The CDR3 has 16 amino acids. Germline V lookup: CDR1 MNHNY, CDR2 SVGAGI (reference sequence). Losses at the gene ends were 6 bases for V and 9 bases for J; bases not matched to a gene: 12. In DNA form, the CDR3 reads TGTGCCAGCAGCCTGTCTGGGACTAGCGGGAAGGGGACGCAGTATTTT. Translation gives CASSLSGTSGKGTQYF.

This clone was seen only once. The chain has TRBV10-3 and TRBJ2-3, with TRBD2 matching over 13 bases. V was pared by 6 bases and J by 1 base, with 1 base of the junction left unmatched. Germline CDR1 and CDR2: ENHRY and SYGVKD. The CDR3 is made up of 15 amino acids. CDR3 nucleotide sequence: TGTGCCATCAGCACTAGCGGGGGGGGCACAGATACGCAGTATTTT. Protein: CAISTSGGGTDTQYF.

The chain couples TRBV6-5 to TRBJ1-5; the D is unclear. Germline V gene data show CDR1 as MNHEY and CDR2 as SVGAGI. The CDR3 has 14 residues. Trimming took off 6 bases at V and 3 bases at J, with 12 bases between the two ends. Written as DNA, the CDR3 is TGTGCCAGCAGCGGAGGAACCCACAATCAGCCCCAGCATTTT. It translates to CASSGGTHNQPQHF.

This clone was found once. This rearrangement joins TRBV9 to TRBJ2-2; D not resolved. V lost 0 bases to trimming and J lost 1 base, with 4 bases between them. Germline-derived CDR1 and CDR2 are SGDLS and YYNGEE. The CDR3 covers 14 residues. CDR3 DNA: TGTGCCAGCAGCGTAGGACAGAACACCGGGGAGCTGTTTTTT. Residues: CASSVGQNTGELFF.

The genes are TRBV7-2 and TRBJ2-2, with no clear D. This CDR3 is built from 14 residues. V lost 2 bases, J lost 3 bases, and 7 bases lay in between. Germline values: CDR1 SGHTA, CDR2 FQGNSA. The CDR3 is CASSLSRDTGELFF. CDR3 nucleotide sequence: TGTGCCAGCAGCTTATCTAGGGACACCGGGGAGCTGTTTTTT.

The genes are TRBV27 and TRBJ2-7, with a possible D match to TRBD2 (5 bases). Trimming stripped 3 bases from V and 7 bases from J, with 16 bases between. Germline V gene sequence: CDR1 MNHEY, CDR2 SMNVEV (reference sequence). The length of the CDR3 is 14 residues. CDR3 sequence (DNA): TGTGCCAGCAGTTTTGGGCTAGCTGAGTGGGAGCAGTACTTC. Amino acid sequence: CASSFGLAEWEQYF.

The V call is TRBV7-2, the J call TRBJ2-7, with TRBD1 as a possible D gene (5 bases). Trimming removed 5 bases at V and 5 bases at J, with 13 bases between. CDR3 length: 13 amino acids. In germline, CDR1 is SGHTA, CDR2 FQGNSA. This chain's CDR3 is CASSPQGYHEQYF. For the CDR3, the DNA is TGTGCCAGCAGCCCCCAGGGCTACCACGAGCAGTACTTC.

This sequence joins TRBV7-9 and TRBJ2-1; 13 nucleotides match TRBD2. The CDR3 extends over 16 amino acids. V shed 3 bases, J shed 8 bases, and the junction held 7 bases outside the gene matches. Germline CDR1 reads SEHNR; CDR2 reads FQNEAQ (reference sequence). This CDR3 reads CASSFPGTSGIDEQFF. CDR3 nucleotide sequence: TGTGCCAGCAGCTTCCCTGGGACTAGCGGGATCGATGAGCAGTTCTTC.

The rearrangement uses TRBV7-9 and TRBJ2-7; either TRBD1 or TRBD2 may fit D (6 bases each). The germline V and J ends were trimmed by 3 bases and 6 bases, with 18 bases remaining between them. The CDR3 covers 15 residues. Germline assignment: CDR1 SEHNR and CDR2 FQNEAQ (reference sequence). CDR3 loop: CASSFLRGEGFEQYF. The DNA for the CDR3 is TGTGCCAGCAGCTTCCTGAGGGGGGAAGGGTTCGAGCAGTACTTC.

The chain uses TRBV7-2 and TRBJ2-1; no definite D call. Germline CDR1 SGHTA, CDR2 FQGNSA. This CDR3 has 12 residues. The germline V and J ends were trimmed by 1 base and 9 bases, with 7 bases remaining between them. CDR3 region: CASSLVFPEQFF. CDR3 nucleotides: TGTGCCAGCAGCTTAGTATTTCCTGAGCAGTTCTTC.

The chain carries TRBV25-1 and TRBJ1-6; 7 positions agree with TRBD1. Trimming cost V 3 bases and J 5 bases; bases outside gene matches: 4. The CDR3 runs to 15 residues. CDR1 is MGHDK and CDR2 is SYGVNS in the germline V gene. CDR3 in DNA: TGTGCCAGCAGTGACAGGGGGGGAAATAATTCACCCCTCCACTTT. This codes for CASSDRGGNNSPLHF.